What follows are 9 T cell receptor beta chains derived from one specimen sequenced in a study of cytomegalovirus exposure and HLA in healthy donors. PCR used 60 Vbeta primers and 13 Jbeta primers. Produced via immunoSEQ multiplex PCR; TCRdb's table is partial and in-frame only. Among under 200,000 clones listed, about four fifths were seen once. Sequencing was carried out using PBMCs. The receptors shown here come from a woman between 25 and 40 years old in good health and CMV-seropositive.

This chain links TRBV5-1 with TRBJ2-7, with no clear D. CDR3 length equals 15 residues. The germline V gene has CDR1 SGHRS and CDR2 YFSETQ. V lost 6 bases and J 2 bases, leaving 18 bases between the germline ends. The CDR3: CASTYGPGAAYEQYF. CDR3 bases: TGCGCCAGCACTTACGGCCCAGGCGCAGCCTACGAGCAGTACTTC.

This rearrangement joins TRBV9 to TRBJ2-5; 11 bases fit TRBD2. The CDR3 spans 15 residues. With 0 bases clipped from V and 4 bases from J, the junction kept 2 bases outside the gene matches. Germline values: CDR1 SGDLS, CDR2 YYNGEE. CDR3 residues: CASSVGTSGGETQYF. The DNA for the CDR3 is TGTGCCAGCAGCGTAGGAACTAGCGGGGGAGAGACCCAGTACTTC.

About this clone: Different DNA sequences within this sample yield the same CDR3. The V call is TRBV5-1, the J call TRBJ2-7, with no clear D. The germline CDR1 and CDR2 sequences are SGHRS and YFSETQ. V lost 0 bases and J 3 bases, leaving 4 bases between the germline ends. The CDR3 loop spans 12 amino acids. CDR3 in DNA: TGCGCCAGCAGCTTGGGAGGCTACGAGCAGTACTTC. It codes for CASSLGGYEQYF.

J is TRBJ1-2 and V is TRBV10-3, with a tentative D call TRBD1 (5 bases). Germline CDR1 is ENHRY and CDR2 is SYGVKD. Between the trimmed V and J ends, which lost 7 bases and 4 bases, there was a span of 10 bases. CDR3 length: 12 amino acids. The DNA for the CDR3 is TGTGCCATCAACGGGGGACCCTATGGCTACACCTTC. This sequence encodes CAINGGPYGYTF.

On this clone: At the DNA level, this CDR3 is encoded by other sequences in the same sample as well. The chain combines TRBV6-5 with TRBJ1-5; no reliable D call. The CDR3 runs 13 residues. In germline, CDR1 is MNHEY, CDR2 SVGAGI. V was shortened by 0 bases and J by 7 bases, with 7 bases between the two germline ends. CDR3 nucleotide sequence: TGTGCCAGCAGTTACTCTAGAGAACAGCCCCAGCATTTT. It specifies CASSYSREQPQHF.

In its sample, this clone was seen once. The chain carries TRBV27 and TRBJ2-3; TRBD2 matches 10 bases. V dropped 6 bases and J dropped 3; count of bases not matched to a gene: 6. The germline CDR1 and CDR2 sequences are MNHEY and SMNVEV (reference sequence). This CDR3 has 15 amino acids. The CDR3 protein is CASRVSGRFTDTQYF. The DNA for the CDR3 is TGTGCCAGCAGGGTTAGCGGGAGGTTTACAGATACGCAGTATTTT.

The chain joins TRBV2 to TRBJ1-6; TRBD1 matches 8 bases. The CDR3 extends over 17 amino acids. Germline V gene data show CDR1 as SNHLY and CDR2 as FYNNEI. V trimming: 6 bases; J trimming: 0 bases; junction bases outside the gene matches: 7. The CDR3 bases are TGTGCCAGCAGAGCCGGACAGGGAAGCTCCTATAATTCACCCCTCCACTTT. Residues: CASRAGQGSSYNSPLHF.

The chain's CDR3 is CSVEPWTGGYTF. Here the CDR3 DNA reads TGCAGCGTTGAACCGTGGACGGGAGGCTACACCTTC. The gene calls are TRBV29-1 and TRBJ1-2, with D unclear. Germline values: CDR1 SQVTM, CDR2 ANQGSEA. This CDR3 contains 12 residues. V was cut by 2 bases and J by 8 bases, with 12 bases left in between. Filled out from reference TRBV29-1 and TRBJ1-2, the complete variable domain reads SAVISQKPSRDICQRGTSLTIQCQVDSQVTMMFWYRQQPGQSLTLIATANQGSEATYESGFVIDKFPISRPNLTFSTLTVSNMSPEDSSIYLCSVEPWTGGYTFGSGTRLTVV.

The chain couples TRBV19 to TRBJ1-2; 7 bases line up with TRBD1. The CDR3 extends over 15 amino acids. Looked up from germline, CDR1 is LNHDA and CDR2 is SQIVND (reference sequence). The V and J ends lost 9 bases and 4 bases, in that order; junction bases with no gene match: 14. CDR3 sequence: CASSRDSTLGYGYTF. CDR3 DNA: TGTGCCAGCTCCCGGGACAGTACTTTAGGCTATGGCTACACCTTC.